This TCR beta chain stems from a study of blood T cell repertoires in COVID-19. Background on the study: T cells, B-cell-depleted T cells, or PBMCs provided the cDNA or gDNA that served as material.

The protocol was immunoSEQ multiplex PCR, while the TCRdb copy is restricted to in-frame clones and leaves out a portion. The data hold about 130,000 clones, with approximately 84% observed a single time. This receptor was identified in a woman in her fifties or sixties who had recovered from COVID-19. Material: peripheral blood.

CDR3 DNA: TGTGCCAGCAGCCGATCGACAGGGGAAAATCAGCCCCAGCATTTT. It specifies CASSRSTGENQPQHF. This rearrangement joins TRBV4-2 to TRBJ1-5, with 8 bases lining up with TRBD1. V gave up 4 bases and J gave up 4 bases; unmatched junction bases: 6. CDR3 length: 15 residues. Germline CDR1 LGHNA, CDR2 YNFKEQ.